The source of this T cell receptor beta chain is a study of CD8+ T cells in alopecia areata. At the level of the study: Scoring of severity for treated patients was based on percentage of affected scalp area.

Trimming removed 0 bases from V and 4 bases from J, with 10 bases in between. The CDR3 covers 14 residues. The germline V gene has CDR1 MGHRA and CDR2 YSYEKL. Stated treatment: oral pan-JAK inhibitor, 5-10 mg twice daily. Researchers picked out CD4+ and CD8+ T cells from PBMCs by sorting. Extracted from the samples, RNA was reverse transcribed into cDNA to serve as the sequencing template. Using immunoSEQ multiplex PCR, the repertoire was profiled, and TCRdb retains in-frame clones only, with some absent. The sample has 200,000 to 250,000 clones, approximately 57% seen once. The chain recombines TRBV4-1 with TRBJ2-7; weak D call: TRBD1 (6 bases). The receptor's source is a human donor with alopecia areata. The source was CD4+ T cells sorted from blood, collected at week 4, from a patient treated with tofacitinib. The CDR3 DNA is TGCGCCAGCAGCCAAGAAACAGGGAAGTACGAGCAGTACTTC. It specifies CASSQETGKYEQYF.